This T cell receptor beta chain was retrieved from a study of identical twins' blood T cells. This clonotype showed up just a few times. TCR cDNA libraries came from RNA via a modified published protocol. TCRdb fed the 5' RACE reads into MiXCR, producing one record per CDR3 protein. The sample lists fewer than 450,000 distinct CDR3 sequences; 28% were seen once. The V gene lost 0 bases and the J gene lost 8 bases, with 11 bases spanning the gap. The CDR3 has 13 amino acids. CDR1 and CDR2 from the germline V gene are SGHRS and YFSETQ. Likely shared infections and vaccines: all three twin pairs were reared together.

The source of this sequence is a woman between 18 and 55 years old in good health. The chain couples TRBV5-1 to TRBJ1-2; TRBD1 might be the D (6 bases). Specimen: PBMCs. CDR3 coding DNA: TGCGCCAGCAGCTTGGCCAGGGGCGGAGGCTACACCTTC. This encodes CASSLARGGGYTF.